This entry lists 14 T cell receptor beta chains sequenced from one sample in a study of metastatic and nonmetastatic thyroid tumors. Through MiXCR, TCRdb re-clonotyped the PCR reads. Of 20,000 to 25,000 clones in the sample, approximately 22% were seen once. Patients had received no treatment of any kind before thyroid surgery. The sequenced material came from tumor tissue. These receptors were taken from a female donor with papillary thyroid cancer or a benign thyroid nodule (not recorded which). Some clones in this sample may be carry-over from other donors' samples.

This sequence joins TRBV2 and TRBJ2-7, with unresolved D. The V gene lost 1 base and the J gene lost 0 bases, with 7 bases spanning the gap. The CDR3 consists of 14 residues. CDR1 and CDR2 from the germline V gene are SNHLY and FYNNEI. The CDR3 DNA follows: TGTGCCAGCAGTGAAGATTTGGGCTCCTACGAGCAGTACTTC. It encodes CASSEDLGSYEQYF.

In its sample, this clone ranks as medium-sized (0.01 to 0.1%). V usage is TRBV6-5 and J usage is TRBJ2-3; 7 nucleotides align to TRBD2. This CDR3 has 17 residues. V lost 0 bases, J lost 0 bases, and 6 bases stayed unmatched. Germline lookup yields CDR1 MNHEY and CDR2 SVGAGI. The CDR3 is CASSYSRPAGSTDTQYF. CDR3 DNA sequence: TGTGCCAGCAGTTACTCGAGACCAGCGGGAAGCACAGATACGCAGTATTTT.

This rearrangement joins TRBV11-1 to TRBJ2-7, with 9 bases fitting TRBD1. V lost 3 bases to trimming and J lost 6 bases; unmatched junction nucleotides: 9. Germline V CDR1 and CDR2: SGHAT, FQDESV (reference sequence). CDR3 length: 15 residues. CDR3 nucleotide sequence: TGTGCCAGCAGCTTCACTAGACAGGGGGGTACCGAGCAGTACTTC. Translation: CASSFTRQGGTEQYF.

This clone was seen a few times. Since no conserved phenylalanine or tryptophan closes the CDR3, a read error is the likely cause. It is unclear where the CDR3 begins or ends on the DNA, so no DNA is shown, and the CDR3 is as TCRdb lists it. V gene TRBV11-2 combines with J gene TRBJ2-2. Germline loops: CDR1 SGHAT, CDR2 FQNNGV. 14 amino acids form the CDR3, both terminal residues included. CDR3 loop: CASSRRRNTGELFS.

In its sample, this clone was seen a few times. The chain recombines TRBV6-1 with TRBJ1-2, with D possibly being TRBD1 (6 bases). V was shortened by 7 bases and J by 8 bases, with 23 bases between the two germline ends. The CDR3 spans 15 residues. Germline V gene data show CDR1 as MNHNS and CDR2 as SASEGT. The CDR3 region is CASTYADAGDRGYTF. As DNA, the CDR3 is TGTGCCAGCACCTACGCCGATGCAGGGGATCGAGGCTACACCTTC.

The chain employs TRBV7-8 and TRBJ1-5; tentatively, D is TRBD1 (5 bases). Germline CDR1 and CDR2: SGHVS and FQNEAQ. This CDR3 is built from 15 residues. Trimming took 1 base from V and 2 from J, leaving 9 bases between them. The CDR3 DNA reads TGTGCCAGCAGCTTAGAAGGGGCCGGCAATCAGCCCCAGCATTTT. Protein sequence: CASSLEGAGNQPQHF.

The chain joins TRBV2 to TRBJ2-7; D gene unclear. Germline CDR1 reads SNHLY; CDR2 reads FYNNEI. Trimming stripped 7 bases from V and 3 bases from J, with 7 bases between. The CDR3 has 11 residues. This CDR3 is CASTLVYEQYF. The CDR3 nucleotides are TGTGCCAGCACGCTAGTCTACGAGCAGTACTTC.

This clone was seen a handful of times. V usage is TRBV6-2 or TRBV6-3 and J usage is TRBJ2-3; the D is unclear. The length of the CDR3 is 14 residues. Germline CDR1 and CDR2: MNHEY and SVGEGT. V lost 11 bases, J lost 6 bases, and 21 bases lay in between. The CDR3 coding sequence is TGTGCCGTTATGTCCAGGAATTGGGTTGATACGCAGTATTTT. Encoded protein: CAVMSRNWVDTQYF.

Many counts were recorded for this clone. It may be a read error: a sequence one base away is much more abundant. It is likely a read error, because the conserved phenylalanine at the end of the CDR3 is missing. The rearrangement links TRBV12-5 to TRBJ2-1; D perhaps matches TRBD2 (5 bases). V shed 5 bases and J shed 8 bases, with 13 bases lying between them. The CDR3 has 13 residues. Germline V gene lookup returns CDR1 LGHNT and CDR2 FRNRAP. The CDR3 nucleotides are TGTGCTAGTGGTCCTCCAACTAGTTATGAGCAGTTCCTC. Its translation: CASGPPTSYEQFL.

This clone was picked up many times. The genes are TRBV7-9 and TRBJ1-2; possibly TRBD1 for D (6 bases). CDR1 SEHNR and CDR2 FQNEAQ come from the germline V gene (reference sequence). Trimming shortened V by 5 bases and J by 4 bases, and 14 bases separated the two germline ends. The CDR3 sequence is 14 residues long. CDR3 DNA: TGTGCCAGCAGCCCCCGGGGACAAAGCTATGGCTACACCTTC. Translated: CASSPRGQSYGYTF.

This clone was detected only a few times. CDR3 residues: CASSIESGPYEQYF. The CDR3 region has the DNA TGTGCCAGTAGTATAGAAAGCGGGCCCTACGAGCAGTACTTC. This sequence joins TRBV19 and TRBJ2-7; D perhaps matches TRBD2 (6 bases). Trimming shortened V by 0 bases and J by 2 bases, and 8 bases separated the two germline ends. This CDR3 spans 14 amino acids. CDR1 LNHDA and CDR2 SQIVND come from the germline V gene (reference sequence).

This clone was picked up many times. The chain joins TRBV20-1 to TRBJ1-3; D is unclear. In germline, CDR1 is DFQATT, CDR2 SNEGSKA (reference sequence). V dropped 3 bases and J dropped 10 bases, with 10 bases sitting between them. The CDR3 sequence is 11 residues long. Written as DNA, the CDR3 is TGCAGTGCTAGTAGGGTTGGGACCATATATTTT. Translated, it gives CSASRVGTIYF.

Ten or more counts support this clone. The chain is built from TRBV25-1 and TRBJ2-1, with 7 bases lining up with TRBD1. This CDR3 has 11 residues. Germline CDR1 and CDR2: MGHDK and SYGVNS. V was clipped by 4 bases and J by 10 bases; unmatched bases: 1. The CDR3 DNA reads as TGTGCCAGCAGTGGAGGGGGCGAGCAGTTCTTC. Translation: CASSGGGEQFF.

This clone has a count of ten or more. Germline and junction disagree at one end, which may indicate a read error. The identical CDR3 is also encoded by other nucleotide sequences in the sample. The chain is built from TRBV20-1 and TRBJ2-7, with a tentative D call TRBD2 (7 bases). The CDR3 runs 15 residues. The V gene's germline CDR1 is DFQATT and CDR2 SNEGSKA (reference sequence). The CDR3: CSARDRGAVDYEQYF. CDR3 DNA sequence: TGCAGCGCTAGAGATCGGGGGGCAGTGGACTACGAGCAGTACTTC.